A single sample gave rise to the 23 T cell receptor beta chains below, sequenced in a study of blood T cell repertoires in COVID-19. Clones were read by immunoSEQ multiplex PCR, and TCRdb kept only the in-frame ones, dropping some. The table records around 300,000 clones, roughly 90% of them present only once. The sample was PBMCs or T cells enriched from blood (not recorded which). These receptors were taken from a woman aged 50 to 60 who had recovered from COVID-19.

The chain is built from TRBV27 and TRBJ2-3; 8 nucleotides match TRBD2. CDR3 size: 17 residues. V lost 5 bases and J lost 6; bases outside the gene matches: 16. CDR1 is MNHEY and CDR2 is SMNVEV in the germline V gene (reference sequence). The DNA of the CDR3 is TGTGCCAGCAGTGGCTCGGGGGGGAGCGGCGGATCGGATACGCAGTATTTT. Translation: CASSGSGGSGGSDTQYF.

CDR3: CASSQADRGSAFF. CDR3 in DNA: TGTGCCAGCAGCCAAGCGGACAGGGGGTCAGCTTTCTTT. The chain has TRBV4-2 and TRBJ1-1, with 10 positions matching TRBD1. J gave up 10 bases and V 1 base, and 3 bases lay outside the gene matches. Germline loops: CDR1 LGHNA, CDR2 YNFKEQ. This CDR3 spans 13 amino acids.

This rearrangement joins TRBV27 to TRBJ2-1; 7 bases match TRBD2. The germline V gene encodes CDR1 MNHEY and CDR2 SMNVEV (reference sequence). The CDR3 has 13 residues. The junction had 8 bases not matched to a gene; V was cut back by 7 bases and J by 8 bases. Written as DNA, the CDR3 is TGTGCCAGCAAACCTATGAGCGGGGATGAGCAGTTCTTC. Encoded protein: CASKPMSGDEQFF.

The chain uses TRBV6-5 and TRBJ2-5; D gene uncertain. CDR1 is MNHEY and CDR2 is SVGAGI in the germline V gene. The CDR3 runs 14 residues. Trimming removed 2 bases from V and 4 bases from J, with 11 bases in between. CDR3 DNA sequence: TGTGCCAGCAGTTACGGGCGTTCCGGAGAGACCCAGTACTTC. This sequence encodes CASSYGRSGETQYF.

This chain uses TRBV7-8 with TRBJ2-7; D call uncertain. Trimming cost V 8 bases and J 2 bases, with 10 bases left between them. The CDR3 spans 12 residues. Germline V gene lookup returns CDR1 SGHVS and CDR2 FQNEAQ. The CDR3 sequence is CASHSSPYEQYF. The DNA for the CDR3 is TGTGCCAGCCACAGCTCCCCCTACGAGCAGTACTTC.

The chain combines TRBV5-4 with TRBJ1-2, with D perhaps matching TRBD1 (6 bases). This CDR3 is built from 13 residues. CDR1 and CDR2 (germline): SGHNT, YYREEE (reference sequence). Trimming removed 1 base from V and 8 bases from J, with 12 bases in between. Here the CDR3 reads CASSLPGRGGYTF. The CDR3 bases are TGTGCCAGCAGCTTGCCGGGAAGGGGGGGCTACACCTTC.

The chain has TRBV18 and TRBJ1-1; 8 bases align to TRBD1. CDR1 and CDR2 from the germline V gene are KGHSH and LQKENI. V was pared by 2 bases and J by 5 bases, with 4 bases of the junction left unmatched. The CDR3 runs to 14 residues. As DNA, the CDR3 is TGTGCCAGCTCACCATATGACAGGGGTACTGAAGCTTTCTTT. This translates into CASSPYDRGTEAFF.

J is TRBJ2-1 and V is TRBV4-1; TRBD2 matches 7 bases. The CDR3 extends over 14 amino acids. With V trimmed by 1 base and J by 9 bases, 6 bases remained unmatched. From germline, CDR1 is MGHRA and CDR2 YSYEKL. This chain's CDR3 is CASSQVNREAEQFF. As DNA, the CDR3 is TGCGCCAGCAGCCAAGTAAACCGGGAGGCTGAGCAGTTCTTC.

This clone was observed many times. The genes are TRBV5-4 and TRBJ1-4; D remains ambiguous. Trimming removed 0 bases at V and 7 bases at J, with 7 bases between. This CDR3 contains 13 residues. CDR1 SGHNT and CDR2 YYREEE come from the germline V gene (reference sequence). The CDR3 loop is CASSLDLLEKLFF. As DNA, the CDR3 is TGTGCCAGCAGCTTGGACCTACTTGAAAAACTGTTTTTT.

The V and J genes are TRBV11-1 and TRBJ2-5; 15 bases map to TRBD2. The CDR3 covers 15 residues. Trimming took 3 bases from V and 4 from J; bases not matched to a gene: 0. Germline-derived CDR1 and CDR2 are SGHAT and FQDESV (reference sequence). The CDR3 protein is CASSLGLAGGETQYF. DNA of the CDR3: TGTGCCAGCAGCTTGGGACTAGCGGGAGGAGAGACCCAGTACTTC.

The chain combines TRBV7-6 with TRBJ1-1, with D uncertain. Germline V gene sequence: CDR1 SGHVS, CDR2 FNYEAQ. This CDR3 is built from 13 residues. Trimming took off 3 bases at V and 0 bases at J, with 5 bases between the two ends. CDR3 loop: CASSLFMNTEAFF. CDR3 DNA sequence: TGTGCCAGCAGCTTGTTCATGAACACTGAAGCTTTCTTT.

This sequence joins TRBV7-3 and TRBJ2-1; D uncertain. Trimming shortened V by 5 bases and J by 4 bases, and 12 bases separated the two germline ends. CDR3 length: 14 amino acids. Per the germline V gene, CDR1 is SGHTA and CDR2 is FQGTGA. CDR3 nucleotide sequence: TGTGCCAGCAGCCCCCAAGAAGCGTACAATGAGCAGTTCTTC. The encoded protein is CASSPQEAYNEQFF.

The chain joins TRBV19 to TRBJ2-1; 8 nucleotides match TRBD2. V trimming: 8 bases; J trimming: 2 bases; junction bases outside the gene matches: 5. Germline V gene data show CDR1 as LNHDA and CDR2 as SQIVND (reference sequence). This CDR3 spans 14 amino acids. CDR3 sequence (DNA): TGTGCCAGTGGGAGCGGGAGCGCCTACAATGAGCAGTTCTTC. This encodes CASGSGSAYNEQFF.

DNA for the CDR3: TGTGCCAGTAGTATAGGACACCCTGGGGCCAACGTCCTGACTTTC. This translates into CASSIGHPGANVLTF. The V and J genes are TRBV19 and TRBJ2-6, with D uncertain. Per germline, CDR1 LNHDA and CDR2 SQIVND (reference sequence). CDR3 length equals 15 residues. The V end was cut by 1 base, the J end by 2 bases, with 6 bases between.

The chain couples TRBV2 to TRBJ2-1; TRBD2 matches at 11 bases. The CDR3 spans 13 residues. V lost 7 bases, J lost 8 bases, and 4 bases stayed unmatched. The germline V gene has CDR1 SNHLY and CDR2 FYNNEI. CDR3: CASITSGSDEQFF. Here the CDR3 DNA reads TGTGCCAGCATAACTAGCGGGAGCGATGAGCAGTTCTTC.

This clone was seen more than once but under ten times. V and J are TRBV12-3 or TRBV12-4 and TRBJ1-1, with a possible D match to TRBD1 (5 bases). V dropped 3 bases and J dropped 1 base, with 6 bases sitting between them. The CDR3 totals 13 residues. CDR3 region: CASSFGANTEAFF. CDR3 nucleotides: TGTGCCAGCAGTTTTGGGGCGAACACTGAAGCTTTCTTT.

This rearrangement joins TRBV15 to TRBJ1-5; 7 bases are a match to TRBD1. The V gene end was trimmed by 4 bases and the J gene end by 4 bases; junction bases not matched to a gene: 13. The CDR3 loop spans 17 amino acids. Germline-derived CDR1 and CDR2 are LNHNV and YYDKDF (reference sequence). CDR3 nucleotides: TGTGCCACCAGCAAGGTGTGGCGACAGGGAATTAATCAGCCCCAGCATTTT. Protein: CATSKVWRQGINQPQHF.

The CDR3 is CASSPGGDEQYF. DNA for the CDR3: TGCGCCAGCAGCCCCGGGGGGGACGAGCAGTACTTC. The V gene is TRBV5-1, the J gene TRBJ2-7, with 8 bases matching TRBD2. Germline V gene lookup returns CDR1 SGHRS and CDR2 YFSETQ. CDR3 size: 12 residues. Losses at the gene ends were 4 bases for V and 5 bases for J; bases not matched to a gene: 2.

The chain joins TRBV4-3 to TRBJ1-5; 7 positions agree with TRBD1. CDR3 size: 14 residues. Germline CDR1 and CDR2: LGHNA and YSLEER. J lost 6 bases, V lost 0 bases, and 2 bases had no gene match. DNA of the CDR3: TGCGCCAGCAGCCAAGAGACAGGGCGTCAGCCCCAGCATTTT. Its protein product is CASSQETGRQPQHF.

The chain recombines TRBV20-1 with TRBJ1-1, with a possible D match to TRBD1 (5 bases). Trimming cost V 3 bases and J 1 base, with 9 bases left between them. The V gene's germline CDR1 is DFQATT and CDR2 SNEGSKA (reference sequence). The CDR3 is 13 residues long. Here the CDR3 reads CSASWQGNTEAFF. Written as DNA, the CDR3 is TGCAGTGCTAGTTGGCAGGGGAACACTGAAGCTTTCTTT.

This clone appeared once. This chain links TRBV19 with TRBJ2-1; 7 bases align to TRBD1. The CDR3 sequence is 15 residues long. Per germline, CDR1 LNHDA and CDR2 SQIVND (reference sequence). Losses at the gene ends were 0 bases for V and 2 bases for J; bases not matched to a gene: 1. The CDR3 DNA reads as TGTGCCAGTAGTATAGAACAGGGGCCCTACAATGAGCAGTTCTTC. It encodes CASSIEQGPYNEQFF.

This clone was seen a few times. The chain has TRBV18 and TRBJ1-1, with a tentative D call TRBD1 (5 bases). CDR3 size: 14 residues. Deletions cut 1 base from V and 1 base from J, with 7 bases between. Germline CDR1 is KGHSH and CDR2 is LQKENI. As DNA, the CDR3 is TGTGCCAGCTCACCACAGGGGCAGAACACTGAAGCTTTCTTT. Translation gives CASSPQGQNTEAFF.

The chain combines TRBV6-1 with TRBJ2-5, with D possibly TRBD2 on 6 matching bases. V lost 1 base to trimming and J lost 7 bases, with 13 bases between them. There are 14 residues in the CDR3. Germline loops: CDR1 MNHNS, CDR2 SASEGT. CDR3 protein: CASSEGRGLGTQYF. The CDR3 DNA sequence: TGTGCCAGCAGTGAAGGGAGGGGTCTGGGGACCCAGTACTTC.